This T cell receptor beta chain was retrieved from a study of CD4 and CD8 cells across lung adenocarcinoma regions. Germline trimming cut 9 bases from V and 5 bases from J; bases unmatched to any gene: 9. This CDR3 has 13 amino acids. Germline CDR1 reads MNHEY; CDR2 reads SMNVEV (reference sequence). Donors had localized lung adenocarcinoma, a non-small cell lung cancer. TCRdb analysed the PCR reads with MiXCR anew, one entry per CDR3 protein. The profile covers around 18,000 distinct CDR3 sequences, with 51% appearing a single time and 55% taken by the ten largest. The chain combines TRBV27 with TRBJ2-5; 7 positions match TRBD1. The source is a female donor with lung adenocarcinoma. The CD4 and CD8 labels of this study may be unreliable. Sample: CD8+ T cells from the center of a lung tumor. CDR3 in DNA: TGTGCCAGGTCCGAGGGGGCTCGGGAGACCCAGTACTTC. Protein: CARSEGARETQYF.